The subject of this entry is one T cell receptor (beta chain). Its antigen remains unidentified. No per-base quality is available; no much larger clone lies one base away. From the cysteine up to the phenylalanine, the CDR3 has a length of 12 residues. The DNA shown is the 36-base CDR3, in frame from base 1. CDR1 and CDR2, per the germline V gene (reference sequence), are LNHDA and SQIVND. Cut back by 10 bases and 7 bases, the V and J ends lie 13 bases apart. This entry is derived from a study of OX40 agonist ivuxolimab in advanced cancers. About the investigation overall: The costimulatory receptor OX40 (CD134) was targeted by ivuxolimab, a fully human IgG2 agonistic monoclonal antibody. Peripheral TCRbeta sequencing was intended to test whether TCR sequence diversity was altered and clonal T-cell expansion was caused by ivuxolimab. Of the roughly 52 dose-escalation patients, hepatocellular carcinoma was present in roughly 19, melanoma in roughly 15, renal cell carcinoma in 9 and head and neck cancer in 9. The dose-escalation cohort was around 83% male with a mean age of about 65 years, ranging from roughly 23 to 85. The paper describes the monotherapy dose-escalation part (N = 52 patients) of the phase I trial of ivuxolimab. Intravenous ivuxolimab was administered to patients every 2 weeks at six dose levels: 0.01, 0.1, 0.3, 1.5, 3 and 10 mg/kg. Patients were allowed to have had prior anti-PD-1, anti-PD-L1 or anti-CTLA-4 therapy, and approximately 41% of the dose-escalation patients had previously received checkpoint inhibitors. Partial responses occurred in three dose-escalation patients, of whom one had hepatocellular carcinoma and two had cutaneous melanoma.

Findings and caveats that apply to the study as a whole: In the 0.1-3.0 mg/kg groups, partial responders were among the patients with the lowest normalized peripheral clonal expansion, particularly in CD8+ T cells. At doses of 0.1 to 3.0 mg/kg, clonal expansion of both CD4+ and CD8+ T cells in blood was seen between baseline and week 6. Low levels of normalized T-cell clonal expansion were also shown by some nonresponding patients. Which antigens the clonally expanded peripheral T cells were specific for was not determined. After ivuxolimab, CD8+ T cells had more expanded clones than CD4+ T cells on average.

To sequence the TCRbeta CDR3 region, genomic DNA was isolated from the sorted cells. The immunoSEQ Assay was used for sequencing of TCRbeta CDR3 regions. This immuneACCESS table, as held by TCRdb, lists in-frame sequences with V and J called but not all clones. Of the missing ones, under half trace to an unresolved V gene in checked studies; the others have no known cause. In this sample the table shows around 58,000 clones, almost 95% of which occur a single time. The ten largest clonotypes hold roughly 19% of the sample. Patients with autoimmune disease history or receiving systemic immunosuppression were excluded from the trial. Peripheral blood for TCR sequencing was drawn from every dose cohort at baseline, at cycle 4 day 1 and at cycle 7 day 1. The samples were drawn from a first-in-human, open-label, multicenter phase I dose-escalation trial of ivuxolimab. The trial enrolled adults with locally advanced or metastatic head and neck squamous cell, hepatocellular, melanoma or renal cell carcinoma. CD4+ and CD8+ T cells were sorted separately from peripheral blood before TCR sequencing.

Rearrangement joined TRBV19 to TRBJ2-2; a confident D gene designation cannot be given. This material consisted of CD4+ or CD8+ T cells sorted from blood, taken in a trial of the OX40 agonist ivuxolimab. The source is an adult with an advanced solid tumor such as melanoma, head and neck, liver or kidney cancer. The nucleotide sequence is given as TGTGCCACCTACCGAGGTATCGGGGAGCTGTTTTTT. The encoded protein is CATYRGIGELFF.